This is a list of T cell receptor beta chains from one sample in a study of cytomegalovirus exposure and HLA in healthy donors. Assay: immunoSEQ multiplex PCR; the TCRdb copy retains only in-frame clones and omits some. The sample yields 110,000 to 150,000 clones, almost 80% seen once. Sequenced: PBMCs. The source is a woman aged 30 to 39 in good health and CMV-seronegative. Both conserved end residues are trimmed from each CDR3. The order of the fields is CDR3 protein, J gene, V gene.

CDR3 protein: ASSEDRGFGNTIY
J gene: TRBJ1-3
V gene: TRBV14

CDR3 protein: ASADRDYGYT
J gene: TRBJ1-2
V gene: TRBV19

CDR3 protein: ASSEGRRPQADTQY
J gene: TRBJ2-3
V gene: TRBV6-1

CDR3 protein: ASSVVPGNEQF
J gene: TRBJ2-1
V gene: TRBV9

CDR3 protein: ASSDRSHGYT
J gene: TRBJ1-2
V gene: TRBV7-8

CDR3 protein: ASSLSGLLGGYT
J gene: TRBJ1-2
V gene: TRBV5-4

CDR3 protein: ASSYSGTGAEAF
J gene: TRBJ1-1
V gene: TRBV6-5

CDR3 protein: ASSQTGTGGAEIGYT
J gene: TRBJ1-2
V gene: TRBV4-1

CDR3 protein: AWKLQGAAEAF
J gene: TRBJ1-1
V gene: TRBV30

CDR3 protein: ASSLYPGSSSPF
J gene: TRBJ1-1
V gene: TRBV5-5

CDR3 protein: ASSDLGLGLANYEQY
J gene: TRBJ2-7
V gene: TRBV25-1

CDR3 protein: ASSLTPLTPDTQY
J gene: TRBJ2-3
V gene: TRBV11-2

CDR3 protein: ASSDPRGTADTQY
J gene: TRBJ2-3
V gene: TRBV6-1

CDR3 protein: ASSDPAGGHTDTQY
J gene: TRBJ2-3
V gene: TRBV25-1

CDR3 protein: ASGLATGIGYT
J gene: TRBJ1-2
V gene: TRBV12-5

CDR3 protein: ASSFFPAGGQETQY
J gene: TRBJ2-5
V gene: TRBV7-8

CDR3 protein: ASIATGVNYGYT
J gene: TRBJ1-2
V gene: TRBV7-9

CDR3 protein: ASSSASSAEQY
J gene: TRBJ2-7
V gene: TRBV5-4

CDR3 protein: ASSLAGRGDYNEQF
J gene: TRBJ2-1
V gene: TRBV5-8

CDR3 protein: ASSPDVPGGNEQF
J gene: TRBJ2-1
V gene: TRBV5-1

CDR3 protein: ASSLDGVKLF
J gene: TRBJ1-4
V gene: TRBV7-9

CDR3 protein: SVDRTGGDGYT
J gene: TRBJ1-2
V gene: TRBV29-1

CDR3 protein: ASGGQAGTEAF
J gene: TRBJ1-1
V gene: TRBV5-1

CDR3 protein: ASSIAGTGVYEQY
J gene: TRBJ2-7
V gene: TRBV11-2

CDR3 protein: AWSLTDRDGYT
J gene: TRBJ1-2
V gene: TRBV30

CDR3 protein: ASSSRQGGYGYT
J gene: TRBJ1-2
V gene: TRBV7-2

CDR3 protein: ASSKTGVGEQY
J gene: TRBJ2-7
V gene: TRBV4-3

CDR3 protein: ASSLAGGANTEAF
J gene: TRBJ1-1
V gene: TRBV5-1

CDR3 protein: ASSSSGASTDTQY
J gene: TRBJ2-3
V gene: TRBV6-5

CDR3 protein: ASSLRGGITYEQY
J gene: TRBJ2-7
V gene: TRBV27

CDR3 protein: ASGPGQGVQPQH
J gene: TRBJ1-5
V gene: TRBV12-5

CDR3 protein: ASSSGTSGEQF
J gene: TRBJ2-1
V gene: TRBV4-3

CDR3 protein: ASSQLNQPQH
J gene: TRBJ1-5
V gene: TRBV13

CDR3 protein: ASKEEQGIREKLF
J gene: TRBJ1-4
V gene: TRBV6-1

CDR3 protein: ASSLVQGIYGYT
J gene: TRBJ1-2
V gene: TRBV5-5

CDR3 protein: ASSTTGAF
J gene: TRBJ1-1
V gene: TRBV7-9

CDR3 protein: ASSDSIGVPWEKLF
J gene: TRBJ1-4
V gene: TRBV6-4

CDR3 protein: ASSTGQTPRGYT
J gene: TRBJ1-2
V gene: TRBV5-6

CDR3 protein: ASSHPAGGEGKLF
J gene: TRBJ1-4
V gene: TRBV6-1